The clone carrying this T cell receptor beta chain was picked up a small number of times. This sample stems from a study of beta chain features in type 1 diabetes. In germline, CDR1 is SQVTM, CDR2 ANQGSEA. The CDR3 totals 16 residues. The junction had 10 bases not matched to a gene; V was cut back by 4 bases and J by 4 bases. The study reverse transcribed the entire isolated RNA, so it sequenced expressed TCRB transcripts. The assay was immunoSEQ multiplex PCR, and TCRdb's table has in-frame clones only and misses some. The sample contains around 500,000 clones, about an eighth of which appear only once.

The rearrangement links TRBV29-1 to TRBJ2-3; 11 bases map to TRBD2. The sample was naive CD4+ T cells from blood. The clonotype was recovered from a young woman in good health. The CDR3 DNA follows: TGCAGCGTTGTTGCTAGCGGGGGGTACGGACCAGATACGCAGTATTTT. As protein: CSVVASGGYGPDTQYF.